This TCR beta chain was captured in a study of breast tumors, draining lymph nodes, adjacent tissues. General study results and limits: Findings are consistent with lymph node origin and intratumoral expansion of most tumor T cells. Luminal-like breast cancer showed significantly higher tumor–nontumor repertoire similarity than basal-like. Tumor repertoires ranked between lymph nodes and nontumor tissue in diversity, with V and J gene preferences.

Germline-derived CDR1 and CDR2 are LGHDT and YNNKEL (reference sequence). CDR3 length: 14 residues. The lymph nodes were axillary draining lymph nodes from breast cancer patients. Via MiXCR, TCRdb re-called the multiplex PCR reads, giving one row per CDR3 protein. Here the sample spans 150,000 to 250,000 distinct CDR3 sequences, 31% being singletons. A note on this clonotype: The target antigen is unknown. Its ends do not fully match the called genes, so a read error is possible.

The sample taken for sequencing was axillary lymph node tissue. This chain links TRBV3-1 with TRBJ2-3, with D perhaps matching TRBD1 (8 bases). The origin of this receptor is a female donor with breast cancer. Some clones in this sample may be carry-over from other donors' samples. CDR3 DNA: TGTGCCAGCACCCAACAGGGGGGGGCAGATACGCAGTATTTT. It translates to CASTQQGGADTQYF.